This T cell receptor (beta chain) is drawn from a study of T cell responses to AZD1222 COVID-19 vaccine. Study-level results: Repertoires were obtained solely post-peak T cell response. White British donors predominated, females outnumbered males, and clonal diversity was possibly underestimated. Spike-specific TCR repertoires showed rising breadth and depth after two AZD1222 doses. At 160-218 and 743-854, vaccine-associated CD4 TCRs were dominant, and they spanned spike.

Details on this clone: Its specificity is not known.

Sequencing was performed with immunoSEQ multiplex PCR; in TCRdb, only in-frame clones are kept and a portion is missing. The profile shows some 140,000 clones, 90% of them singletons. V gave up 2 bases and J gave up 3 bases, with 5 bases separating them. This CDR3 is built from 14 residues. Germline CDR1 is LGHDT and CDR2 is YNNKEL (reference sequence). The sequence was collected from an adult in good health. The chain recombines TRBV3-1 (or the pseudogene TRBV3-2) with TRBJ1-6, with unresolved D. The source material was peripheral blood, sampled on day 0 of AZD1222 vaccination. CDR3 coding DNA: TGTGCCAGCAGCCAACCAGGCTATAATTCACCCCTCCACTTT. Protein sequence: CASSQPGYNSPLHF.